A selection of T cell receptor beta chains follows, all from one sample in a study of cytomegalovirus exposure and HLA in healthy donors. The data were produced by immunoSEQ multiplex PCR, yet TCRdb's version contains in-frame clones alone and is incomplete. Its table lists under 200,000 clones. The sample consisted of PBMCs. The source of these receptors is a man younger than 40 in good health and CMV-seronegative. Both conserved end residues are part of each CDR3. The D gene is left open where the match is weak.

>TRBJ2-7|TRBV5-1|15|TRBD2
TGCGCCAGCAGTGGTTCGGGGGGGAGGCACTACGAGCAGTACTTC
CASSGSGGRHYEQYF
>TRBJ2-3|TRBV28|16|TRBD1
TGTGCCAGCAGCCAACAACCCACGACAGGGATGGGTACGCAGTATTTT
CASSQQPTTGMGTQYF
>TRBJ2-7|TRBV30|16|TRBD2
TGTGCCTGGAGTGGGTATAGCGGGGGGGCCGGGTACGAGCAGTACTTC
CAWSGYSGGAGYEQYF
>TRBJ1-1|TRBV7-9|14|NA
TGTGCCAGCAGCTTGCGGAACTCGAACACTGAAGCTTTCTTT
CASSLRNSNTEAFF
>TRBJ2-7|TRBV5-1|12|NA
TGCGCCAGCAGGTTGTCAGGGTACGAGCAGTACTTC
CASRLSGYEQYF
>TRBJ1-2|TRBV4-2|17|NA
TGTGCCAGCAGCCAAGAGGAGCCCACAGGGCCCTACTATGGCTACACCTTC
CASSQEEPTGPYYGYTF
>TRBJ2-7|TRBV6-7|20|TRBD2
TGTGCCAGCAGTTACCACTCGGGTACCGGGACTAGCGGGAGGACCTACGAGCAGTACTTC
CASSYHSGTGTSGRTYEQYF
>TRBJ1-1|TRBV11-2|15|NA
TGTGCCAGCAGCAACAAAGGGACAACCTACACTGAAGCTTTCTTT
CASSNKGTTYTEAFF
>TRBJ2-1|TRBV10-1|18|NA
TGCGCCAGCAGTGATCCGTCCGTATGGGCAGGTGAATACAATGAGCAGTTCTTC
CASSDPSVWAGEYNEQFF
>TRBJ2-3|TRBV9|20|TRBD2
TGTGCCAGCAGCGTAGCGGGGGAGCGGGAGTACGAAGGGGGCACAGATACGCAGTATTTT
CASSVAGEREYEGGTDTQYF
>TRBJ2-3|TRBV28|13|NA
TGTGCCAGCAGTTTTCCAGGCGTAGATACGCAGTATTTT
CASSFPGVDTQYF
>TRBJ1-1|TRBV7-2|15|TRBD1
TGTGCCAGCAGCTACCCGGGACAGATGAACACTGAAGCTTTCTTT
CASSYPGQMNTEAFF
>TRBJ1-2|TRBV18|15|TRBD1
TGTGCCAGCTCACCACCGGGACAGGGGCCTTATGGCTACACCTTC
CASSPPGQGPYGYTF
>TRBJ1-1|TRBV21-1|11|NA
TGTGCCAGCAGCCCCCGGGACAAGGCTTTCTTT
CASSPRDKAFF
>TRBJ1-4|TRBV15|16|NA
TGTGCCACCAGCAGAGCATACAGGGAGCCTAATGAAAAACTGTTTTTT
CATSRAYREPNEKLFF
>TRBJ1-6|TRBV6-1|14|NA
TGTGCCAGCACTGGAGGGTTCTATAATTCACCCCTCCACTTT
CASTGGFYNSPLHF
>TRBJ2-3|TRBV4-2|17|TRBD1
TGTGCCAGCAGCCAAGATTATGCGGGACAGGGGTTGAGTACGCAGTATTTT
CASSQDYAGQGLSTQYF
>TRBJ1-2|TRBV19|12|NA
TGTGCCTCCCTGGCGGGGAACTATGGCTACACCTTC
CASLAGNYGYTF
>TRBJ2-3|TRBV6-1|14|TRBD2
TGTGCCAGCAGAGGACTAGCGGGAGTAGATACGCAGTATTTT
CASRGLAGVDTQYF
>TRBJ2-1|TRBV30|11|NA
TGTGCCTGGACCCCCAGTCATGAGCAGTTCTTC
CAWTPSHEQFF
>TRBJ2-1|TRBV5-1|14|TRBD1
TGCGCCAGCAGCTGGGGGACAGGGGGTGAAGAGCAGTTCTTC
CASSWGTGGEEQFF
>TRBJ2-7|TRBV6-6|16|TRBD2
TGTGCCAGCAGCCGCGGTAGCGGGGGGCCAACCTACGAGCAGTACTTC
CASSRGSGGPTYEQYF
>TRBJ2-7|TRBV6-1|14|TRBD2
TGTGCCAGCAGAGTCAGGGAGGGCTCCTACGAGCAGTACTTC
CASRVREGSYEQYF
>TRBJ1-1|TRBV5-1|14|NA
TGCGCCAGCAGCCAACAGCAGACGAACACTGAAGCTTTCTTT
CASSQQQTNTEAFF
>TRBJ2-3|TRBV27|15|NA
TGTGCCAGCAGTTTAATGACGGGAGTAGCAGATACGCAGTATTTT
CASSLMTGVADTQYF
>TRBJ1-3|TRBV9|15|NA
TGTGCCAGCAGTTATGACGGGAGCTCTGGAAACACCATATATTTT
CASSYDGSSGNTIYF
>TRBJ1-2|TRBV7-9|13|TRBD1
TGTGCCAGCAGCTACGGACAGGGAGGAAGCTACACCTTC
CASSYGQGGSYTF
>TRBJ1-1|TRBV7-2|14|TRBD1
TGTGCCAGCAGCCTACAGGGGGTGAACACTGAAGCTTTCTTT
CASSLQGVNTEAFF
>TRBJ2-1|TRBV4-2|14|NA
TGTGCCAGCAGCCATTTCACTAGTCCCAATGAGCAGTTCTTC
CASSHFTSPNEQFF
>TRBJ2-3|TRBV5-1|16|NA
TGCGCCAGCAGCTCCGAAGGCCACGGAGGTGGAGATACGCAGTATTTT
CASSSEGHGGGDTQYF
>TRBJ1-2|TRBV29-1|15|TRBD1
TGCAGCGTATCTCTGGGACAGGGGCCCGTGAGTGGCTACACCTTC
CSVSLGQGPVSGYTF
>TRBJ2-1|TRBV4-1|17|TRBD1
TGCGCCAGCAGCCAGGATAACCGGGACAGGACCTACAATGAGCAGTTCTTC
CASSQDNRDRTYNEQFF
>TRBJ1-5|TRBV10-3|14|NA
TGTGCCATCAGTGTACAGGGTAGCAATCAGCCCCAGCATTTT
CAISVQGSNQPQHF
>TRBJ1-3|TRBV7-2|14|NA
TGTGCCAGCAGCTTAGTTGGAGGTGGAAACACCATATATTTT
CASSLVGGGNTIYF
>TRBJ2-2|TRBV5-8|16|TRBD2
TGTGCCAGCAGCTTGGAGCTCGGCGGGGGCACCGGGGAGCTGTTTTTT
CASSLELGGGTGELFF
>TRBJ1-4|TRBV7-9|15|TRBD1
TGTGCCAGCAGCCGGGACAGGACCTCCAATGAAAAACTGTTTTTT
CASSRDRTSNEKLFF